These 8 T cell receptor beta chains came from one sample sequenced in a study of response to subunit inactivated influenza vaccine. TCRdb reprocessed the RT-PCR reads with MiXCR, giving one entry per CDR3 protein. The sample yields 500,000 to 550,000 distinct CDR3 sequences, 6.5% to 8% seen once. The source was PBMCs from blood, collected roughly 24 months after vaccination. These receptors all stem from a man aged 50-75 years who received an inactivated influenza vaccine.

The V gene is TRBV5-1, the J gene TRBJ1-2, with 9 bases identical to TRBD1. With 1 base clipped from V and 7 bases from J, the junction kept 5 bases outside the gene matches. Germline loops: CDR1 SGHRS, CDR2 YFSETQ. This CDR3 region has 14 residues. DNA of the CDR3: TGCGCCAGCAGCTTGCGGACAGGGGATAGTGGCTACACCTTC. It specifies CASSLRTGDSGYTF.

This clonotype was counted a few times. The V gene is TRBV6-2 or TRBV6-3, the J gene TRBJ1-4; possible D gene TRBD1, 6 bases. In germline, CDR1 is MNHEY, CDR2 SVGEGT. V lost 6 bases and J lost 5, with 16 bases in between. The CDR3 sequence is 15 residues long. This chain's CDR3 is CASSPEGGRNEKLFF. CDR3 DNA: TGTGCCAGCAGCCCCGAGGGGGGGCGGAATGAAAAACTGTTTTTT.

This chain links TRBV5-5 with TRBJ1-1; 9 positions agree with TRBD1. Germline assignment: CDR1 SGHKS and CDR2 YYEKEE (reference sequence). Trimming at V came to 0 bases and at J to 7 bases, leaving 1 base not matched to a gene. This CDR3 is built from 13 residues. The CDR3 nucleotides are TGTGCCAGCAGCTTGGGACAGGGGGTTGAAGCTTTCTTT. Translating it yields CASSLGQGVEAFF. The full variable domain, its missing parts supplied by reference TRBV5-5 and TRBJ1-1, is DAGVTQSPTHLIKTRGQQVTLRCSPISGHKSVSWYQQVLGQGPQFIFQYYEKEERGRGNFPDRFSARQFPNYSSELNVNALLLGDSALYLCASSLGQGVEAFFGQGTRLTVV.

At least ten counts were recorded for this clonotype. A read error may account for a junction end that differs from germline. V gene TRBV12-3 or TRBV12-4 combines with J gene TRBJ1-1; TRBD1 aligns across 7 bases. This CDR3 contains 13 residues. The CDR3 DNA reads as TGTGCCAGCACTTTAGACAGGGTCACTGAAGCTTTCTTT. Translating gives CASTLDRVTEAFF.

This clonotype was observed a handful of times. The chain uses TRBV20-1 and TRBJ1-6; D uncertain. The V gene lost 3 bases and the J gene lost 8 bases, with 8 bases spanning the gap. The CDR3 extends over 12 amino acids. CDR1 and CDR2 from the germline V gene are DFQATT and SNEGSKA (reference sequence). CDR3 sequence: CSARVYYSPLHF. The CDR3 DNA sequence: TGCAGTGCTAGGGTTTATTATTCACCCCTCCACTTT.

This clonotype was picked up a small number of times. The chain couples TRBV12-3 or TRBV12-4 to TRBJ1-5; 11 nucleotides match TRBD1. V was pared by 6 bases and J by 6 bases, with 7 bases of the junction left unmatched. This CDR3 has 15 amino acids. The CDR3 DNA is TGTGCCAGCAGCGCCGGACAGGGGGCTCTTCAGCCCCAGCATTTT. Amino acids: CASSAGQGALQPQHF.

This clonotype was observed a handful of times. V gene TRBV15 combines with J gene TRBJ2-7, with D perhaps matching TRBD1 (5 bases). V was shortened by 4 bases and J by 3 bases, with 7 bases between the two germline ends. CDR3 length: 12 amino acids. CDR1 and CDR2 (germline): LNHNV, YYDKDF (reference sequence). In nucleotides, the CDR3 is TGTGCCACCAGCAAGGGGCACTACGAGCAGTACTTC. Translation: CATSKGHYEQYF.

The chain has TRBV4-2 and TRBJ1-2; 8 nucleotides match TRBD1. Looked up from germline, CDR1 is LGHNA and CDR2 is YNFKEQ. The length of the CDR3 is 15 residues. Trimming cost V 4 bases and J 7 bases; bases outside gene matches: 11. The CDR3 DNA reads TGTGCCAGCAGCCCGAAAGGTCAGGGGGCGGGTGGCTACACCTTC. Translation gives CASSPKGQGAGGYTF.